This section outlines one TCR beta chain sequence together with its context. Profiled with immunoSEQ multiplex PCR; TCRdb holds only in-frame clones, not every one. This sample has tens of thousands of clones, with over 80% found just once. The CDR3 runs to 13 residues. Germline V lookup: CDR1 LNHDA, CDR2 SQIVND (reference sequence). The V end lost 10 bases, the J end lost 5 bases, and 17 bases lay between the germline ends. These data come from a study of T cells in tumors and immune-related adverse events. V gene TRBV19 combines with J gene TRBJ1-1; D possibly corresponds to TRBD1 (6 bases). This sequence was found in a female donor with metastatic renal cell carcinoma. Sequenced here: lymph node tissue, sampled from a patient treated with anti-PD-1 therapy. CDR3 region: CATDSRRGTEAFF. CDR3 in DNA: TGTGCCACGGACAGCCGGCGGGGGACTGAAGCTTTCTTT.